The 29 T cell receptor beta chains presented below share a single source sample, sequenced in a study of blood T cell repertoires in COVID-19. Using immunoSEQ multiplex PCR, the repertoire was profiled, and TCRdb retains in-frame clones only, with some absent. The profile covers 200,000 to 300,000 clones, with roughly 80% appearing a single time and roughly 7.4% taken by the ten largest. The sequencing sample was made of peripheral blood. The receptors derive from a woman older than 75 with COVID-19, enrolled during active disease.

This clone has more than one count but fewer than ten. The chain couples TRBV18 to TRBJ2-6; D not certain. The CDR3 covers 15 residues. V gave up 3 bases and J gave up 1 base, with 7 bases separating them. Per germline, CDR1 KGHSH and CDR2 LQKENI. For the CDR3, the DNA is TGTGCCAGCTCACCCGTCCAGTCTGGGGCCAACGTCCTGACTTTC. It translates to CASSPVQSGANVLTF.

The chain employs TRBV4-3 and TRBJ2-3; 10 bases fit TRBD1. J lost 2 bases, V lost 4 bases, and 6 bases had no gene match. The CDR3 has 16 residues. CDR1 and CDR2 (germline): LGHNA, YSLEER. This chain's CDR3 is CASSPRTGGNTDTQYF. The DNA for the CDR3 is TGCGCCAGCAGCCCGCGGACAGGGGGAAACACAGATACGCAGTATTTT.

This clone was recorded only once. This sequence joins TRBV30 and TRBJ2-5; 7 positions match TRBD1. Losses at the gene ends were 0 bases for V and 5 bases for J; bases not matched to a gene: 6. The CDR3 runs 14 residues. Per germline, CDR1 GTSNPN and CDR2 SVGIG (reference sequence). The CDR3 spells CAWSVEKGAETQYF. The CDR3 DNA sequence: TGTGCCTGGAGTGTAGAGAAGGGGGCTGAGACCCAGTACTTC.

The chain uses TRBV5-4 and TRBJ1-2; D call uncertain. The V and J ends lost 0 bases and 0 bases respectively, with 6 bases between them. The CDR3 loop spans 14 amino acids. In germline, CDR1 is SGHNT, CDR2 YYREEE (reference sequence). CDR3: CASSLDSANYGYTF. In DNA form, the CDR3 reads TGTGCCAGCAGCTTGGACAGTGCTAACTATGGCTACACCTTC.

The chain couples TRBV28 to TRBJ2-7; 9 nucleotides align to TRBD1. From germline, CDR1 is MDHEN and CDR2 SYDVKM. The length of the CDR3 is 15 residues. After removal of 5 bases from V and 1 base from J, the junction contained 6 bases not matched to a gene. The CDR3 protein is CASSPSGTGSYEQYF. Here the CDR3 DNA reads TGTGCCAGCAGTCCGAGTGGGACAGGGTCCTACGAGCAGTACTTC.

CDR3 in amino acids: CASGRSREKRNEKLFF. The CDR3, as DNA: TGTGCTAGTGGGCGCTCCCGGGAGAAACGGAATGAAAAACTGTTTTTT. The chain carries TRBV12-5 and TRBJ1-4, with D uncertain. Germline V gene lookup returns CDR1 LGHNT and CDR2 FRNRAP. V was pared by 6 bases and J by 5 bases, with 19 bases between. The CDR3 runs 16 residues.

The chain links TRBV30 to TRBJ1-4; the D gene is possibly TRBD1 (6 bases). CDR1 and CDR2 from the germline V gene are GTSNPN and SVGIG (reference sequence). The CDR3 runs 13 residues. V lost 0 bases and J 7 bases, leaving 9 bases between the germline ends. The CDR3 DNA is TGTGCCTGGAGTGTACAGGGAGCTGAAAAACTGTTTTTT. Translating gives CAWSVQGAEKLFF.

This rearrangement joins TRBV27 to TRBJ2-6; D is unclear. There are 13 residues in the CDR3. Germline CDR1 and CDR2: MNHEY and SMNVEV (reference sequence). Trimming took off 5 bases at V and 2 bases at J, with 4 bases between the two ends. CDR3 loop: CASSLTGANVLTF. Written as DNA, the CDR3 is TGTGCCAGCAGTCTAACTGGGGCCAACGTCCTGACTTTC.

The J gene is TRBJ2-1, the V gene TRBV28; 7 bases are a match to TRBD2. The CDR3 covers 15 residues. Trimming took 4 bases from V and 3 from J; bases not matched to a gene: 6. CDR1 is MDHEN and CDR2 is SYDVKM in the germline V gene. CDR3 sequence (DNA): TGTGCCAGCAGTTCGACTAGCAAAAACTACAATGAGCAGTTCTTC. Its protein product is CASSSTSKNYNEQFF.

This clone appeared a few times. This same CDR3 is encoded by further DNA sequences in the sample. V is TRBV30 and J is TRBJ1-6, with a tentative D call TRBD1 (5 bases). This CDR3 is 13 amino acids long. Germline V lookup: CDR1 GTSNPN, CDR2 SVGIG (reference sequence). Between the trimmed V and J ends, which lost 1 base and 10 bases, there was a span of 11 bases. CDR3 region: CAWSGQGDSPLHF. In DNA, the CDR3 is TGTGCCTGGAGTGGGCAGGGTGACTCACCCCTCCACTTT.

V usage is TRBV9 and J usage is TRBJ2-1, with 8 bases that match TRBD2. Germline V gene lookup returns CDR1 SGDLS and CDR2 YYNGEE. The CDR3 spans 17 residues. The V segment lost 4 bases and the J segment 6 bases; nucleotides outside the gene matches: 15. The CDR3 region has the DNA TGTGCCAGCAGCCACCCCCGGGCGGGGGGCACCCTCAATGAGCAGTTCTTC. Residues: CASSHPRAGGTLNEQFF.

This clone was observed a few times. The chain employs TRBV3-1 (or the pseudogene TRBV3-2) and TRBJ2-5; 13 nucleotides match TRBD2. The CDR3 length is 16 residues. Germline CDR1 and CDR2: LGHDT and YNNKEL (reference sequence). V lost 4 bases, J lost 7 bases, and 9 bases stayed unmatched. The CDR3 protein is CASSPKTSGGHSTQYF. The CDR3 region has the DNA TGTGCCAGCAGCCCGAAGACTAGCGGGGGGCATTCGACCCAGTACTTC.

On this clone itself: This CDR3 is also generated by other DNA sequences in the sample. The rearrangement joins TRBV19 to TRBJ1-5; D might be TRBD1 (5 bases). The germline gives CDR1 LNHDA, CDR2 SQIVND (reference sequence). The V and J ends lost 5 bases and 3 bases respectively, with 11 bases between them. The CDR3 totals 14 residues. In nucleotides, the CDR3 is TGTGCCAGTAGTTTACGACAGTACAATCAGCCCCAGCATTTT. Its translation: CASSLRQYNQPQHF.

This rearrangement joins TRBV28 to TRBJ1-5; weak D call: TRBD1 (5 bases). The V end was cut by 4 bases, the J end by 1 base, with 14 bases between. The CDR3 totals 16 residues. Germline V gives CDR1 MDHEN, CDR2 SYDVKM. CDR3 sequence: CASSSQVTLSNQPQHF. In DNA, the CDR3 is TGTGCCAGCAGTTCACAGGTGACCCTAAGCAATCAGCCCCAGCATTTT.

The rearrangement uses TRBV19 and TRBJ1-4; 9 bases are shared with TRBD1. The CDR3 loop spans 17 amino acids. Trimming took 7 bases from V and 8 from J; bases not matched to a gene: 17. CDR1 and CDR2 from the germline V gene are LNHDA and SQIVND (reference sequence). As DNA, the CDR3 is TGTGCCAGTACCCTCGGGACAGGGAGGTCCCTATACGAAAAACTGTTTTTT. This codes for CASTLGTGRSLYEKLFF.

This clone came up a few times. The gene calls are TRBV4-1 and TRBJ1-4; tentatively, D is TRBD1 (6 bases). Germline-derived CDR1 and CDR2 are MGHRA and YSYEKL. The V end was cut by 4 bases, the J end by 7 bases, with 13 bases between. This CDR3 has 14 residues. The CDR3 DNA reads TGCGCCAGCAGCCTAGGGGTAGGGGGTGAAAAACTGTTTTTT. Encoded protein: CASSLGVGGEKLFF.

The CDR3 DNA sequence: TGTGCCAGCAGTTTACCCGGACTACCTACCTACGAGCAGTACTTC. This encodes CASSLPGLPTYEQYF. The gene calls are TRBV27 and TRBJ2-7; tentatively, D is TRBD2 (6 bases). This CDR3 has 15 amino acids. The V gene's germline CDR1 is MNHEY and CDR2 SMNVEV (reference sequence). V was pared by 2 bases and J by 2 bases, with 13 bases between.

A word on this clone: Sequence at one end of the junction differs from germline and may be a read error. The gene calls are TRBV12-3 or TRBV12-4 and TRBJ2-5; no clear D. The CDR3 length is 13 residues. CDR3 DNA: TGTGCCAGCACTCAAAAACTACAAGGGACCCAGTACTTC. It specifies CASTQKLQGTQYF.

Here the CDR3 DNA reads TGTGCCTGGGGCCCCCTGGGGGGGCTTGAAGCTTTCTTT. Translation gives CAWGPLGGLEAFF. V is TRBV30 and J is TRBJ1-1; D may be TRBD1 (6 bases). V was clipped by 5 bases and J by 7 bases, with 17 bases between them. Germline values: CDR1 GTSNPN, CDR2 SVGIG (reference sequence). The CDR3 is made up of 13 amino acids.

The chain combines TRBV7-3 with TRBJ2-1; the match to TRBD1 covers 7 bases. The CDR3 has 13 residues. Germline lookup yields CDR1 SGHTA and CDR2 FQGTGA. With V trimmed by 1 base and J by 9 bases, 3 bases remained unmatched. CDR3 DNA sequence: TGTGCCAGCAGCTTAATTCAGGGGGTTGAGCAGTTCTTC. The encoded protein is CASSLIQGVEQFF.

The chain uses TRBV5-6 and TRBJ2-7; no clear D. This CDR3 spans 14 amino acids. CDR1 SGHDT and CDR2 YYEEEE come from the germline V gene. Trimming stripped 6 bases from V and 1 base from J, with 14 bases between. CDR3 amino acids: CASMRGQKSYEQYF. As DNA, the CDR3 is TGTGCCAGCATGCGTGGGCAGAAGTCCTACGAGCAGTACTTC.

V and J are TRBV2 and TRBJ1-1; tentatively, D is TRBD1 (5 bases). This CDR3 region has 10 residues. Germline loops: CDR1 SNHLY, CDR2 FYNNEI. V was cut by 4 bases and J by 11 bases, with 8 bases left in between. Here the CDR3 DNA reads TGTGCCAGCAGTGGGCGGGGGGCTTTCTTT. Encoded protein: CASSGRGAFF.

This rearrangement joins TRBV30 to TRBJ2-1, with D maybe TRBD2 (6 bases). In germline, CDR1 is GTSNPN, CDR2 SVGIG (reference sequence). The length of the CDR3 is 14 residues. V was clipped by 8 bases and J by 1 base, with 15 bases between them. The DNA of the CDR3 is TGTGCCGGGGACCGGGACTTATCCTACAATGAGCAGTTCTTC. This sequence encodes CAGDRDLSYNEQFF.

V usage is TRBV5-1 and J usage is TRBJ2-5; the D gene is possibly TRBD1 (5 bases). Trimming took off 0 bases at V and 1 base at J, with 13 bases between the two ends. Germline V lookup: CDR1 SGHRS, CDR2 YFSETQ. CDR3 length: 16 residues. CDR3 region: CASSLDRVGAQETQYF. The CDR3 DNA is TGCGCCAGCAGCTTGGATAGGGTAGGGGCCCAAGAGACCCAGTACTTC.

This chain joins TRBV4-3 and TRBJ1-3; a weak D match, TRBD1 (6 bases). The CDR3 has 15 residues. Germline V gene sequence: CDR1 LGHNA, CDR2 YSLEER. Trimming removed 4 bases from V and 6 bases from J, with 16 bases in between. CDR3 region: CASSPGRGAANTIYF. CDR3 DNA: TGCGCCAGCAGCCCAGGACGGGGGGCGGCAAACACCATATATTTT.

The rearrangement links TRBV24-1 to TRBJ1-2; no clear D gene. Germline V gives CDR1 KGHDR, CDR2 SFDVKD. CDR3 length equals 12 residues. V was shortened by 2 bases and J by 5 bases, with 5 bases between the two germline ends. CDR3 sequence reads: CATSDWRYGYTF. The CDR3 region has the DNA TGTGCCACCAGTGATTGGAGGTATGGCTACACCTTC.

In nucleotides, the CDR3 is TGTGCCAGCAGTTACCCGGGACTGGCCTACGAGCAGTACTTC. This codes for CASSYPGLAYEQYF. The chain recombines TRBV6-2 or TRBV6-3 with TRBJ2-7; possibly TRBD2 for D (6 bases). CDR1 and CDR2 (germline): MNHEY, SVGEGT. V shed 2 bases and J shed 2 bases, with 10 bases lying between them. This CDR3 spans 14 amino acids.

This chain connects TRBV9 to TRBJ2-7, with D maybe TRBD2 (5 bases). The CDR3 is made up of 13 amino acids. From germline, CDR1 is SGDLS and CDR2 YYNGEE. Trimming cost V 4 bases and J 0 bases, with 8 bases left between them. Here the CDR3 DNA reads TGTGCCAGCAGCCTTCGGGACTCCTACGAGCAGTACTTC. It is translated as CASSLRDSYEQYF.

The V call is TRBV28, the J call TRBJ2-5; D gene unclear. V was trimmed by 4 bases and J by 3 bases, leaving 9 bases between them. Germline V CDR1 and CDR2: MDHEN, SYDVKM. The CDR3 spans 13 residues. CDR3 sequence: CASSSPPEETQYF. In nucleotides, the CDR3 is TGTGCCAGCAGTTCCCCCCCCGAAGAGACCCAGTACTTC.